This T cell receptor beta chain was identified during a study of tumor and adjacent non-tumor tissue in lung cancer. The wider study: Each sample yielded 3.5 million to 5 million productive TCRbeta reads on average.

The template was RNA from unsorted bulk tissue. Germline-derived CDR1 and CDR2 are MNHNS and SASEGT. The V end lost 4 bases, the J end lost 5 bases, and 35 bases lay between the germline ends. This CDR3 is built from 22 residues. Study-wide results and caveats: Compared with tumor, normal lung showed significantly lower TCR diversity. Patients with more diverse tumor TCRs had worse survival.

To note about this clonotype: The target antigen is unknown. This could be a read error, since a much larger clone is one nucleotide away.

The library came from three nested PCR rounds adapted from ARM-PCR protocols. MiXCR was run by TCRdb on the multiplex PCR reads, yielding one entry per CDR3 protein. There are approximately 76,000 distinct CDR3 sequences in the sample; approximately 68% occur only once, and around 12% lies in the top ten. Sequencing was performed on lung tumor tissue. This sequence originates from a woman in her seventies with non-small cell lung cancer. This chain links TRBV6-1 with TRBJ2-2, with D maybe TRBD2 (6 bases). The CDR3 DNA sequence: TGTGCCAGCAGTGGTTGGTTTAACTTGAGGAGGGGCCGGGGCGGTGTAACCGGGGAGCTGTTTTTT. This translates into CASSGWFNLRRGRGGVTGELFF.